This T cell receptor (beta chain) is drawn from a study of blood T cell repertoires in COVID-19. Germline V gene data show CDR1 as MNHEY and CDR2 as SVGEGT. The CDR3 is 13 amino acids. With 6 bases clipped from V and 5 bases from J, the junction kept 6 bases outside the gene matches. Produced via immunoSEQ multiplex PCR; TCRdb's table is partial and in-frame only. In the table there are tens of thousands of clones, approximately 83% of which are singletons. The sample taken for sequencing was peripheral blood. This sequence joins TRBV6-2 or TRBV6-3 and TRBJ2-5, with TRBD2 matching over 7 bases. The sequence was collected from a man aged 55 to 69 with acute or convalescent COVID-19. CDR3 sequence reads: CASSLPGGETQYF. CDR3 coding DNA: TGTGCCAGCAGCCTTCCCGGGGGGGAGACCCAGTACTTC.